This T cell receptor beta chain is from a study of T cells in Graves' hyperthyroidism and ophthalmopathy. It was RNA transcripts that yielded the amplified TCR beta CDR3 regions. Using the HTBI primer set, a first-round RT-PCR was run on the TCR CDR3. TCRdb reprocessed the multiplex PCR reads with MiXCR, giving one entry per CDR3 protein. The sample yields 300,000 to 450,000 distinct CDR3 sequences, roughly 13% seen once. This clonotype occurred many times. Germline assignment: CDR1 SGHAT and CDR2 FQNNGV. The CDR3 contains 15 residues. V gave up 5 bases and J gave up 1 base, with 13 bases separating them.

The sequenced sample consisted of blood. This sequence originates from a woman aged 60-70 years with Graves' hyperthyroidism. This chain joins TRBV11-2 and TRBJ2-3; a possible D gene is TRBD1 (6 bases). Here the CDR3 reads CASSNPGVRTDTQYF. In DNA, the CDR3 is TGTGCCAGCAGCAACCCAGGGGTTCGCACAGATACGCAGTATTTT.